This entry lists 27 T cell receptor beta chains sequenced from one sample in a study of CD8 T cells in Susac syndrome. Random-hexamer reverse transcription was applied to about 0.45 to 1 ug RNA. From the immunoSEQ multiplex PCR reads, TCRdb called clonotypes with MiXCR, one entry per CDR3 protein. The top ten clones hold about 0.14% of a sample with some 190,000 distinct CDR3 sequences, approximately 94% of them seen once. Material: CD4+ T cells from PBMCs. The receptors originated from a human donor with Susac syndrome.

This clonotype has more than one count but fewer than ten. The chain links TRBV5-4 to TRBJ2-7, with 7 bases identical to TRBD2. CDR3 length equals 13 residues. The ends lost 0 bases at V and 4 bases at J; junction bases unmatched: 1. Germline lookup yields CDR1 SGHNT and CDR2 YYREEE (reference sequence). Here the CDR3 reads CASSLVGGYEQYF. DNA of the CDR3: TGTGCCAGCAGCTTGGTCGGGGGGTACGAGCAGTACTTC.

The V gene is TRBV4-2, the J gene TRBJ1-1, with TRBD1 as a possible D gene (6 bases). The CDR3 covers 16 residues. Trimming took 7 bases from V and 2 from J, leaving 20 bases between them. Germline V gives CDR1 LGHNA, CDR2 YNFKEQ. The CDR3 loop is CASTRISGQGNTEAFF. CDR3 nucleotide sequence: TGTGCCAGCACTCGAATTTCGGGACAAGGAAACACTGAAGCTTTCTTT.

The chain links TRBV28 to TRBJ2-7; TRBD1 might be the D (5 bases). CDR1 and CDR2 from the germline V gene are MDHEN and SYDVKM. This CDR3 has 14 amino acids. Trimming pared 9 bases from V and 1 base from J, leaving 16 bases between. The CDR3 sequence: CARILTRASYEQYF. As DNA, the CDR3 is TGTGCCAGAATACTAACCAGGGCGTCCTACGAGCAGTACTTC.

The rearrangement joins TRBV9 to TRBJ2-1, with D perhaps being TRBD1 or TRBD2 (7 bases each). V was trimmed by 4 bases and J by 0 bases, leaving 17 bases between them. This CDR3 region has 17 residues. Germline V lookup: CDR1 SGDLS, CDR2 YYNGEE. CDR3 sequence: CASSSGGGAGSYNEQFF. CDR3 coding DNA: TGTGCCAGCAGCTCAGGGGGGGGCGCAGGCTCCTACAATGAGCAGTTCTTC.

This chain connects TRBV7-6 to TRBJ1-2, with D tentatively TRBD1 (6 bases). V lost 3 bases, J lost 8 bases, and 13 bases lay in between. CDR3 size: 13 residues. The germline V gene encodes CDR1 SGHVS and CDR2 FNYEAQ. CDR3 amino acids: CASSFGRGEGYTF. Here the CDR3 DNA reads TGTGCCAGCAGCTTTGGCAGGGGTGAGGGCTACACCTTC.

The genes are TRBV11-3 and TRBJ1-1; D perhaps matches TRBD1 (6 bases). The CDR3 runs to 13 residues. Germline lookup yields CDR1 SGHNT and CDR2 YENEEA. V lost 5 bases, J lost 9 bases, and 16 bases lay in between. The DNA of the CDR3 is TGTGCCAGCAGCCCCCGGACAGATGATAAAGCTTTCTTT. Amino acid sequence: CASSPRTDDKAFF.

The chain links TRBV2 to TRBJ2-4, with 8 bases identical to TRBD1. Trimming removed 6 bases from V and 16 bases from J; junction bases left unmatched: 8. The V gene's germline CDR1 is SNHLY and CDR2 FYNNEI. The CDR3 length is 11 residues. The CDR3: CASSPAGQGYF. DNA for the CDR3: TGTGCCAGCAGCCCAGCAGGACAGGGCTACTTC.

This chain connects TRBV20-1 to TRBJ1-1; maybe TRBD1 (5 bases). The CDR3 consists of 14 residues. The V end was cut by 3 bases, the J end by 2 bases, with 13 bases between. Germline V gives CDR1 DFQATT, CDR2 SNEGSKA (reference sequence). The CDR3 bases are TGCAGTGCTAGGGGACCCACGTTAAACACTGAAGCTTTCTTT. Protein product: CSARGPTLNTEAFF.

V gene TRBV7-2 combines with J gene TRBJ2-2; D not certain. The CDR3 has 13 amino acids. Trimming took off 1 base at V and 2 bases at J, with 2 bases between the two ends. CDR1 and CDR2 (germline): SGHTA, FQGNSA. Here the CDR3 DNA reads TGTGCCAGCAGCTTAGGAAACACCGGGGAGCTGTTTTTT. Its translation: CASSLGNTGELFF.

The chain couples TRBV5-1 to TRBJ2-5, with D uncertain. This CDR3 has 14 residues. V lost 0 bases, J lost 1 base, and 7 bases lay in between. Germline V gene lookup returns CDR1 SGHRS and CDR2 YFSETQ. The CDR3 coding sequence is TGCGCCAGCAGCTTGGCGAGGAGCCAAGAGACCCAGTACTTC. Encoded protein: CASSLARSQETQYF.

The genes are TRBV19 and TRBJ1-6; no clear D gene. The V and J ends lost 5 bases and 9 bases respectively, with 17 bases between them. Germline CDR1 is LNHDA and CDR2 is SQIVND (reference sequence). The CDR3 length is 15 residues. DNA of the CDR3: TGTGCCAGTAGTGGGGAGGCTCACGCGACTTCACCCCTCCACTTT. Encoded protein: CASSGEAHATSPLHF.

The chain carries TRBV7-2 and TRBJ2-7; unclear D gene. V shed 6 bases and J shed 5 bases, with 14 bases lying between them. CDR1 and CDR2 (germline): SGHTA, FQGNSA. This CDR3 has 13 residues. CDR3 DNA: TGTGCCAGCAGTTTACCGACAAAGAACGAGCAGTACTTC. It specifies CASSLPTKNEQYF.

This clonotype was recorded once. The chain combines TRBV9 with TRBJ1-6; D call uncertain. The CDR3 has 12 amino acids. V shed 2 bases and J shed 13 bases, with 10 bases lying between them. CDR1 SGDLS and CDR2 YYNGEE come from the germline V gene. CDR3: CASSVLPGPLHF. DNA of the CDR3: TGTGCCAGCAGCGTTCTCCCGGGTCCCCTCCACTTT.

The chain recombines TRBV30 with TRBJ1-3, with no clear D. Germline lookup yields CDR1 GTSNPN and CDR2 SVGIG (reference sequence). Trimming left V 8 bases short and J 2 bases short, with 16 bases between. CDR3 size: 14 residues. The chain's CDR3 is CARIGPGAGNTIYF. The CDR3 nucleotides read TGTGCCCGGATAGGGCCCGGCGCTGGAAACACCATATATTTT. Using reference TRBV30 and TRBJ1-3 for the parts outside the CDR3, the full variable domain is SQTIHQWPATLVQPVGSPLSLECTVEGTSNPNLYWYRQAAGRGLQLLFYSVGIGQISSEVPQNLSASRPQDRQFILSSKKLLLSDSGFYLCARIGPGAGNTIYFGEGSWLTVV.

CDR3 residues: CASTPSGGPGGSYEQYF. In DNA, the CDR3 is TGTGCCAGCACCCCAAGTGGAGGGCCAGGGGGGTCCTACGAGCAGTACTTC. The genes are TRBV7-2 and TRBJ2-7; a weak D match, TRBD1 (7 bases). The ends were cut back, 7 bases at V and 1 base at J, with 23 bases in the middle. From germline, CDR1 is SGHTA and CDR2 FQGNSA. This CDR3 region has 17 residues.

CDR3 region: CASSLGGRRETQYF. In DNA form, the CDR3 reads TGCGCCAGCAGCTTGGGGGGCCGAAGAGAGACCCAGTACTTC. The V and J genes are TRBV5-1 and TRBJ2-5; D might be TRBD1 (5 bases). This CDR3 comprises 14 residues. V dropped 0 bases and J dropped 4 bases, with 10 bases sitting between them. CDR1 is SGHRS, CDR2 YFSETQ, per germline.

The chain carries TRBV7-9 and TRBJ2-7; 9 bases align to TRBD1. V dropped 4 bases and J dropped 2; count of bases not matched to a gene: 9. The CDR3 consists of 16 residues. Germline CDR1 and CDR2: SEHNR and FQNEAQ (reference sequence). CDR3: CASSSSGQGVTYEQYF. In DNA, the CDR3 is TGTGCCAGCAGCTCGTCGGGACAGGGAGTCACCTACGAGCAGTACTTC. The entire variable domain, with the rest obtained from reference TRBV7-9 and TRBJ2-7, is as follows: DTGVSQNPRHKITKRGQNVTFRCDPISEHNRLYWYRQTLGQGPEFLTYFQNEAQLEKSRLLSDRFSAERPKGSFSTLEIQRTEQGDSAMYLCASSSSGQGVTYEQYFGPGTRLTVT.

V gene TRBV5-1 combines with J gene TRBJ1-2, with D possibly matching TRBD1 (5 bases). Trimming left V 0 bases short and J 3 bases short, with 12 bases between. This CDR3 comprises 15 residues. CDR1 is SGHRS and CDR2 is YFSETQ in the germline V gene. The CDR3 DNA reads TGCGCCAGCAGCTTGGAGCAGGGAAGAGACTATGGCTACACCTTC. The encoded protein is CASSLEQGRDYGYTF.

The rearrangement uses TRBV20-1 and TRBJ1-5, with D possibly TRBD1 on 5 matching bases. This CDR3 contains 15 residues. Germline V gene lookup returns CDR1 DFQATT and CDR2 SNEGSKA (reference sequence). Trimming took off 3 bases at V and 2 bases at J, with 14 bases between the two ends. CDR3 sequence: CSASFLWGGNQPQHF. In DNA form, the CDR3 reads TGCAGTGCTAGTTTTCTCTGGGGCGGCAATCAGCCCCAGCATTTT.

The V and J genes are TRBV6-2 or TRBV6-3 and TRBJ1-2; D is undetermined. This CDR3 spans 12 amino acids. Trimming left V 2 bases short and J 5 bases short, with 6 bases between. In germline, CDR1 is MNHEY, CDR2 SVGEGT. Written as DNA, the CDR3 is TGTGCCAGCAGTTACGCGGGGTATGGCTACACCTTC. Translating gives CASSYAGYGYTF.

The DNA of the CDR3 is TGTGCCAGCAGTCCCCGGAGAGGGGGCGGGCAGCCCCAGCATTTT. This encodes CASSPRRGGGQPQHF. The chain combines TRBV12-3 or TRBV12-4 with TRBJ1-5, with 7 nucleotides matching TRBD1. The CDR3 has 15 amino acids. The J segment lost 7 bases and the V segment lost 5 bases, leaving 11 bases of the junction unmatched.

This clonotype was recorded only once. This chain uses TRBV30 with TRBJ1-1, with D unclear. This CDR3 is built from 14 residues. With 8 bases removed from V and 1 base from J, the gap between germline ends came to 17 bases. The germline CDR1 and CDR2 sequences are GTSNPN and SVGIG (reference sequence). The CDR3 DNA follows: TGTGCCCTCTCCAGCGGACGGTCGAACACTGAAGCTTTCTTT. Translated, it gives CALSSGRSNTEAFF.

The chain uses TRBV11-2 and TRBJ1-2; D is uncertain. Trimming cost V 1 base and J 3 bases, with 6 bases left between them. Germline-derived CDR1 and CDR2 are SGHAT and FQNNGV. The length of the CDR3 is 13 residues. This CDR3 reads CASSLATYYGYTF. The CDR3 DNA reads TGTGCCAGCAGCTTAGCCACATACTATGGCTACACCTTC.

This chain connects TRBV11-2 to TRBJ1-1; weak D call: TRBD1 (6 bases). The CDR3 runs to 13 residues. Germline CDR1 and CDR2: SGHAT and FQNNGV. V lost 3 bases and J 6 bases, leaving 11 bases between the germline ends. CDR3 sequence: CASSLDRRPEAFF. CDR3 nucleotides: TGTGCCAGCAGCTTGGACAGACGTCCTGAAGCTTTCTTT.

V usage is TRBV27 and J usage is TRBJ1-5; 8 nucleotides align to TRBD1. Germline trimming cut 6 bases from V and 5 bases from J; bases unmatched to any gene: 6. Germline V lookup: CDR1 MNHEY, CDR2 SMNVEV (reference sequence). The length of the CDR3 is 14 residues. The CDR3 nucleotides are TGTGCCAGCAGCGGGACAGGTGGCCATCAGCCCCAGCATTTT. This encodes CASSGTGGHQPQHF.

CDR3 sequence reads: CASSLQRPRGGSEAFF. CDR3 in DNA: TGTGCCAGCAGCTTACAACGGCCAAGAGGAGGGTCTGAAGCTTTCTTT. The rearrangement joins TRBV7-9 to TRBJ1-1; D remains ambiguous. The CDR3 has 16 residues. CDR1 is SEHNR, CDR2 FQNEAQ, per germline (reference sequence). Deletions cut 2 bases from V and 6 bases from J, with 19 bases between.

This clonotype was observed a single time. The chain links TRBV7-2 to TRBJ1-1; TRBD1 aligns across 10 bases. The V gene end was trimmed by 0 bases and the J gene end by 5 bases; junction bases not matched to a gene: 15. Per germline, CDR1 SGHTA and CDR2 FQGNSA. The CDR3 is made up of 19 amino acids. The CDR3 reads CASSLAGSGTGALGTEAFF. Written as DNA, the CDR3 is TGTGCCAGCAGCTTAGCGGGTTCCGGGACAGGGGCGCTCGGGACTGAAGCTTTCTTT.